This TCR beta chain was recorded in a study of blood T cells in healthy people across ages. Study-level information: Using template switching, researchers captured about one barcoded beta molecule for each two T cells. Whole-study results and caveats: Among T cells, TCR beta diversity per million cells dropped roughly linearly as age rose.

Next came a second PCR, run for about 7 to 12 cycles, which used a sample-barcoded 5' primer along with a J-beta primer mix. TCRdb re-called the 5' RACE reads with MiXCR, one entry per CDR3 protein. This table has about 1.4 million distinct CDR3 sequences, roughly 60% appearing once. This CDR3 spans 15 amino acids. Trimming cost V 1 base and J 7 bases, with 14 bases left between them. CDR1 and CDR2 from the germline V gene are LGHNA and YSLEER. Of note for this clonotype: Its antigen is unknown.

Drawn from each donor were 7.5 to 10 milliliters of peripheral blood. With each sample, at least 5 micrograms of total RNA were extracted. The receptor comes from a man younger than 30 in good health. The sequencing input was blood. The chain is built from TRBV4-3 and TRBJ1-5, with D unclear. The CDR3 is CASSQGLLSMQPQHF. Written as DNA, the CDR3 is TGCGCCAGCAGCCAAGGGTTGTTGTCGATGCAGCCCCAGCATTTT.